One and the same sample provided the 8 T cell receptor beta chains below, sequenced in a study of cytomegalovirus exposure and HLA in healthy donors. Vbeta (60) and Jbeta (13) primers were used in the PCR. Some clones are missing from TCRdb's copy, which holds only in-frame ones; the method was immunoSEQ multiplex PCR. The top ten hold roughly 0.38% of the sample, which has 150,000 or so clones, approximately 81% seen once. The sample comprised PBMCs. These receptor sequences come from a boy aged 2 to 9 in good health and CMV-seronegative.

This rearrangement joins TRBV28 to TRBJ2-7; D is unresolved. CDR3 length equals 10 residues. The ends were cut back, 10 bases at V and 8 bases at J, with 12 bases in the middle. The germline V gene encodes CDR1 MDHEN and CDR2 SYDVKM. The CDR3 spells CATKSEKQYF. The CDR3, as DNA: TGTGCCACCAAATCAGAAAAGCAGTACTTC.

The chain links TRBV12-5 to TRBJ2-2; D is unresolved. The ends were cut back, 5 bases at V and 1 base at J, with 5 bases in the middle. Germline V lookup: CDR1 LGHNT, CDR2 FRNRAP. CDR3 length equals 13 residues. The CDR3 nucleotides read TGTGCTAGTGGTCTCGGGAACACCGGGGAGCTGTTTTTT. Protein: CASGLGNTGELFF.

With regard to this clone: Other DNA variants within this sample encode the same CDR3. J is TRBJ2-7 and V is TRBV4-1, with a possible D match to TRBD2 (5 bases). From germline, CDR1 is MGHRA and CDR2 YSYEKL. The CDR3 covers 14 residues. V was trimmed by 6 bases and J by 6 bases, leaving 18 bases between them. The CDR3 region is CASSLKPDLGEQYF. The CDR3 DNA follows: TGCGCCAGCAGTCTCAAACCGGACTTGGGCGAGCAGTACTTC.

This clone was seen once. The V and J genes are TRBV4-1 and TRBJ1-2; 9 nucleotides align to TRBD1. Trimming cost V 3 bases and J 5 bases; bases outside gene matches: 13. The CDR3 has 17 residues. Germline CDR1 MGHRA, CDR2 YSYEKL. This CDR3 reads CASSQETGTGIPYGYTF. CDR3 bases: TGCGCCAGCAGCCAGGAAACCGGGACAGGGATCCCATATGGCTACACCTTC.

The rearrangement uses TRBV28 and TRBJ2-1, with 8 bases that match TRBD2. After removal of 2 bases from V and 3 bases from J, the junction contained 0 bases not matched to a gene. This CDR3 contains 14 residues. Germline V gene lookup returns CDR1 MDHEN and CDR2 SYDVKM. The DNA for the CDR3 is TGTGCCAGCAGTTTACTAGCGGGCTACAATGAGCAGTTCTTC. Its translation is CASSLLAGYNEQFF.

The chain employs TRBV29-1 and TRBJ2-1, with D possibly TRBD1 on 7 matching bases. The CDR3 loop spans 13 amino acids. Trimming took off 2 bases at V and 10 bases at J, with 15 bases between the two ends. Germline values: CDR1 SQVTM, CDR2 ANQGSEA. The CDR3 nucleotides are TGCAGCGTTGAACCACCCTCAGGGGGGGAGCAGTTCTTC. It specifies CSVEPPSGGEQFF.

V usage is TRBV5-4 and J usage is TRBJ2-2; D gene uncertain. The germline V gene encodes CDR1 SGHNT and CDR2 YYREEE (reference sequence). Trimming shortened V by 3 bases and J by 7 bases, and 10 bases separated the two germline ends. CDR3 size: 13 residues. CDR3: CASSYQAGGELFF. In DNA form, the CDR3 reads TGTGCCAGCAGCTACCAGGCTGGCGGGGAGCTGTTTTTT.

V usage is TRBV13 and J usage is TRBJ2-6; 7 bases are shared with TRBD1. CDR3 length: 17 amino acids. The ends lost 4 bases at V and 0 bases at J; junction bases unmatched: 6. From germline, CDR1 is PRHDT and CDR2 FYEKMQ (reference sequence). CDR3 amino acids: CASSSDRTTSGANVLTF. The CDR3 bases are TGTGCCAGCAGCTCGGACAGGACGACCTCTGGGGCCAACGTCCTGACTTTC.